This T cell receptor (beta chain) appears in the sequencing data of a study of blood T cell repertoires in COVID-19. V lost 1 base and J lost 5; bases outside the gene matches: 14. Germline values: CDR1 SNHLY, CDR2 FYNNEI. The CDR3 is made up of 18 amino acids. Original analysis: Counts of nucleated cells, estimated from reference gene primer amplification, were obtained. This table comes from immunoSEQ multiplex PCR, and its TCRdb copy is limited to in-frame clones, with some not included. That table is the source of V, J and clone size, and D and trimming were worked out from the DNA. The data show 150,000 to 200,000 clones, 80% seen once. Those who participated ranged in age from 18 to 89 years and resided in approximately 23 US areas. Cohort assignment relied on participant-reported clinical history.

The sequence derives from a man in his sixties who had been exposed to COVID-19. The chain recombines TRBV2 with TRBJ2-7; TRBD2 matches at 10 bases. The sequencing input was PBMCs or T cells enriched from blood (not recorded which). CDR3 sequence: CASSEGSSLAGVGDEQYF. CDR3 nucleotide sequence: TGTGCCAGCAGTGAAGGTTCAAGCCTAGCGGGAGTTGGCGACGAGCAGTACTTC. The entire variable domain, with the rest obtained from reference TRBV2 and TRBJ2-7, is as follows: EPEVTQTPSHQVTQMGQEVILRCVPISNHLYFYWYRQILGQKVEFLVSFYNNEISEKSEIFDDQFSVERPDGSNFTLKIRSTKLEDSAMYFCASSEGSSLAGVGDEQYFGPGTRLTVT.